This T cell receptor beta chain was found in a study of T cell repertoires in cytomegalovirus infection. Across the whole study: CMV infection and matching HLA type were both indicated by public TCR beta signatures. Study-level findings and limits: CMV-specific TCR beta clonotypes restricted by HLA-C dominated the ex vivo response. Carriers of CMV plus the relevant HLA were identified by cumulative public TCR beta family frequency.

This clonotype has a handful of counts. The antigen remains undetermined. Per germline, CDR1 SGHAT and CDR2 FQNNGV. The V gene lost 3 bases and the J gene lost 7 bases, with 22 bases spanning the gap. This CDR3 comprises 17 residues. TCRdb processed the reads anew with MiXCR; each CDR3 protein has one entry. The sample holds 150,000 to 200,000 distinct CDR3 sequences, 28% seen once. Sequenced sample: PBMCs. The chain links TRBV11-2 to TRBJ2-1; the D gene is possibly TRBD1 (6 bases). The sequence came from a human donor in good health (CMV status not recorded). Some clones in this sample may be carry-over from other donors' samples. CDR3 sequence (DNA): TGTGCCAGCAGCTTTACTCCCGATGGGGGCCCGGGGAATGAGCAGTTCTTC. Its translation: CASSFTPDGGPGNEQFF.